The clone carrying this TCR beta chain was counted ten times or more. The antigen is unknown. This sample stems from a study of T-cell reconstitution after alpha-beta-depleted transplantation in children. General study results and limits: Reported findings indicate that, about two months after transplant, alpha-beta T cells came from several hundred expanded clones, which were derived from non-depleted graft cells.

Unique molecular identifiers were incorporated during preparation of the TCRbeta library. TCRdb processed the PCR reads anew with MiXCR; each CDR3 protein has one entry. The sample holds 550,000 to 800,000 distinct CDR3 sequences, roughly 13% seen once. The germline CDR1 and CDR2 sequences are SQVTM and ANQGSEA. The length of the CDR3 is 13 residues. J was trimmed by 2 bases and V by 6 bases; bases with no gene match: 7. This sample comprised PBMCs, obtained before TCRalphabeta/CD19-depleted stem cell transplant. This receptor was identified in a girl aged 2 to 9 with congenital amegakaryocytic thrombocytopenia, due to receive a stem cell transplant. This sequence joins TRBV29-1 and TRBJ2-7; 7 bases agree with TRBD1. The CDR3 sequence is CSVESGQPYEQYF. The CDR3, as DNA: TGCAGCGTAGAGTCGGGACAGCCCTACGAGCAGTACTTC.